This T cell receptor (beta chain) came from a study of OX40 agonist ivuxolimab in advanced cancers. In the study overall: Aged roughly 23 to 79 with a mean of approximately 57 years, they were less than 90% male. Study-wide results and caveats: The antigen specificity of the peripheral T cells (those that were expanded) was not determined.

Note on this clone: The target antigen is unknown.

Sequenced by immunoSEQ multiplex PCR; TCRdb stores in-frame clones only, minus some. The data hold fewer than 85,000 clones, with more than 85% observed a single time. The specimen was CD4+ or CD8+ T cells sorted from blood, collected in a trial of the OX40 agonist ivuxolimab. The sequence was obtained from an adult with an advanced solid tumor such as melanoma, head and neck, liver or kidney cancer.

The CDR3 sequence: CASSWTGDNQPQHF. In DNA, the CDR3 is TGTGCCAGCAGTTGGACAGGGGACAATCAGCCCCAGCATTTT. The rearrangement links TRBV2 to TRBJ1-5; 9 positions match TRBD1. Germline lookup yields CDR1 SNHLY and CDR2 FYNNEI. V lost 5 bases to trimming and J lost 3 bases; unmatched junction nucleotides: 2. This CDR3 has 14 amino acids. The entire variable domain, with the rest obtained from reference TRBV2 and TRBJ1-5, is as follows: EPEVTQTPSHQVTQMGQEVILRCVPISNHLYFYWYRQILGQKVEFLVSFYNNEISEKSEIFDDQFSVERPDGSNFTLKIRSTKLEDSAMYFCASSWTGDNQPQHFGDGTRLSIL.